This T cell receptor (beta chain) appears in the sequencing data of a study of blood T cell repertoires in COVID-19. In the original processing: By means of reference gene primer amplification, nucleated cell counts were estimated. Clones were sequenced by immunoSEQ multiplex PCR, and TCRdb holds only the in-frame ones, with some missing. V and J calls and clone size are given by that table; D and trimming were obtained from the DNA. Among roughly 250,000 clones, around 84% were seen once, and the ten largest hold 0.98%. The germline CDR1 and CDR2 sequences are GTSNPN and SVGIG (reference sequence). The CDR3 is made up of 13 amino acids. Between the trimmed V and J ends, which lost 0 bases and 3 bases, there was a span of 8 bases.

This chain connects TRBV30 to TRBJ2-5; D ambiguous. The receptor comes from a man aged 35 to 55 with acute or convalescent COVID-19. Sequenced material: peripheral blood. The CDR3 DNA reads TGTGCCTGGAGTGTAAGACTCGAAGAGACCCAGTACTTC. Translated: CAWSVRLEETQYF. Full variable domain (remainder filled in from reference TRBV30 and TRBJ2-5): SQTIHQWPATLVQPVGSPLSLECTVEGTSNPNLYWYRQAAGRGLQLLFYSVGIGQISSEVPQNLSASRPQDRQFILSSKKLLLSDSGFYLCAWSVRLEETQYFGPGTRLLVL.